These 9 T cell receptor beta chains originate from one sample sequenced in a study of T-cell reconstitution after alpha-beta-depleted transplantation in children (dated by TCRdb to about 2016). Libraries were constructed by PCR. Sequenced using an Illumina HiSeq 2500. TCR library preparation used molecular barcoding, with unique molecular identifiers applied to normalize quantification of the TCRbeta repertoire. TCRdb's own reprocessing of the public reads used fastp at Q25 and MiXCR and kept productive beta chains. Entries that share a CDR3 protein sequence are merged under the most common genes and DNA. The sample table holds fewer than 750,000 distinct CDR3 sequences, of which about 23% were seen once. The leading ten clones occupy 11% to 15% of the sample. The treatment or condition label of this sample denotes: allogeneic hematopoietic cell transplantation with graft depleted of TCRalphabeta T cells and CD19 B cells.

This specimen consisted of PBMCs, mostly from graft donor cells, obtained 360 days after TCRalphabeta/CD19-depleted stem cell transplant. Receptors were obtained from a boy under two years old who had a stem cell transplant for acute myeloid leukemia, so the T cells may come from the graft donor.

J is TRBJ2-7 and V is TRBV20-1; D possibly uses TRBD1 or TRBD2 (7 bases each). The CDR3 runs 14 residues. Per the germline V gene, CDR1 is DFQATT and CDR2 is SNEGSKA (reference sequence). V was trimmed by 3 bases and J by 3 bases, leaving 15 bases between them. This CDR3 is CSASPRGRGYEQYV. CDR3 DNA: TGCAGTGCTAGCCCCAGGGGGAGGGGCTACGAGCAGTACGTC.

The rearrangement links TRBV27 to TRBJ2-1; tentative D call: TRBD2 (5 bases). The CDR3 has 12 amino acids. V was pared by 8 bases and J by 10 bases, with 15 bases between. The germline V gene has CDR1 MNHEY and CDR2 SMNVEV (reference sequence). The CDR3 nucleotides read TGTGCCAGCTCGATTAGCGACCGGGAGCAGTTCTTC. Translated, it gives CASSISDREQFF.

The genes are TRBV20-1 and TRBJ2-1; perhaps TRBD1 as D (6 bases). Germline V lookup: CDR1 DFQATT, CDR2 SNEGSKA (reference sequence). There are 13 residues in the CDR3. V lost 1 base and J 7 bases, leaving 11 bases between the germline ends. CDR3 protein: CSARGWQGNEQFF. In DNA, the CDR3 is TGCAGTGCTAGAGGTTGGCAGGGGAATGAGCAGTTCTTC.

This clonotype has a handful of counts. The rearrangement uses TRBV5-1 and TRBJ2-7; 8 nucleotides align to TRBD2. The ends lost 0 bases at V and 3 bases at J; junction bases unmatched: 11. CDR3 length: 17 residues. Germline V gene data show CDR1 as SGHRS and CDR2 as YFSETQ. CDR3 sequence reads: CASSLGAKRGSFYEQYF. CDR3 DNA: TGCGCCAGCAGCTTGGGCGCCAAGCGGGGGTCCTTCTACGAGCAGTACTTC.

This clonotype appeared a few times. The chain employs TRBV7-8 and TRBJ1-1, with TRBD1 matching over 11 bases. The CDR3 runs 16 residues. The V and J ends lost 6 bases and 4 bases, in that order; junction bases with no gene match: 10. Germline V CDR1 and CDR2: SGHVS, FQNEAQ. The CDR3 nucleotides read TGTGCCAGCAGAATAATAACCGGGACAGGGGGCACTGAAGCTTTCTTT. Translated: CASRIITGTGGTEAFF.

This clonotype occurred once. V is TRBV7-7 and J is TRBJ2-5; D not certain. The CDR3 sequence is 16 residues long. With 5 bases removed from V and 4 bases from J, the gap between germline ends came to 20 bases. Germline assignment: CDR1 SSHAT and CDR2 FNYEAQ (reference sequence). In DNA, the CDR3 is TGTGCCAGCAGCCTATCCCCCGGATTATTTACAGAGACCCAGTACTTC. It encodes CASSLSPGLFTETQYF.

CDR3 loop: CASSTDREIGEQYV. CDR3 DNA sequence: TGTGCCAGCAGTACCGACAGGGAAATAGGCGAGCAGTACGTC. This chain uses TRBV6-5 with TRBJ2-7; TRBD1 matches at 7 bases. The CDR3 is 14 amino acids. Germline lookup yields CDR1 MNHEY and CDR2 SVGAGI. Unmatched junction bases numbered 10, after V lost 5 bases and J lost 6 bases.

This clonotype was counted between two and nine times. The chain has TRBV12-3 or TRBV12-4 and TRBJ1-5, with TRBD1 as a possible D gene (5 bases). V was pared by 6 bases and J by 4 bases, with 13 bases between. The CDR3 covers 14 residues. The CDR3 protein is CASSLIGGNQPQHF. The CDR3 coding sequence is TGTGCCAGCAGCCTCATCGGGGGTAATCAGCCCCAGCATTTT.

The table lists this clonotype with many counts. CDR3 nucleotide sequence: TGCGCCAGCAGCCAAGGTTCTGAAGCTTTCTTT. Its translation is CASSQGSEAFF. This chain connects TRBV4-3 to TRBJ1-1, with unresolved D. Germline V CDR1 and CDR2: LGHNA, YSLEER. V was cut by 1 base and J by 6 bases, with 3 bases left in between. CDR3 length: 11 residues.